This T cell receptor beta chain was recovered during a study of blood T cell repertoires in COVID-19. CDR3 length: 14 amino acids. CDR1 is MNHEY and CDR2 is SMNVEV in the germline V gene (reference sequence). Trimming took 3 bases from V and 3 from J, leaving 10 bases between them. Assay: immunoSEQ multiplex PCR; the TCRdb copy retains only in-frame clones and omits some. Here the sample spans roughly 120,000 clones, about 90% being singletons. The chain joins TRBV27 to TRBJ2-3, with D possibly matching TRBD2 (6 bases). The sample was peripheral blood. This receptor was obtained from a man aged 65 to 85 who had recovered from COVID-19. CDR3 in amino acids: CASSLWGLTDTQYF. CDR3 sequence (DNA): TGTGCCAGCAGTTTGTGGGGACTGACAGATACGCAGTATTTT.